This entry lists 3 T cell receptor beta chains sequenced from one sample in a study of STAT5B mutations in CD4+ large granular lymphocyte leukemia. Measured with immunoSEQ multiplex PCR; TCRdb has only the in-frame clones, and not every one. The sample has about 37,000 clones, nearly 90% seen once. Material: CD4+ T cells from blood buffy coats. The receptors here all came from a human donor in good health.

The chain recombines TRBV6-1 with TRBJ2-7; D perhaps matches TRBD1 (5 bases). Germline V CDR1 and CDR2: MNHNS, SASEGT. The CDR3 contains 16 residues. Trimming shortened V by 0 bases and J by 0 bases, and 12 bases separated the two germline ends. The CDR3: CASSEAQQVPSYEQYF. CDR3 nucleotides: TGTGCCAGCAGTGAAGCTCAACAGGTCCCCTCCTACGAGCAGTACTTC.

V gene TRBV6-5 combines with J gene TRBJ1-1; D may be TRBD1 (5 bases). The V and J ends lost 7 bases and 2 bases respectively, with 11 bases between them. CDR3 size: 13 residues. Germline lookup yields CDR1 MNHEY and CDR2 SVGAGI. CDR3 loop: CASNRQPNTEAFF. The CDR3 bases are TGTGCCAGCAATCGACAGCCTAACACTGAAGCTTTCTTT.

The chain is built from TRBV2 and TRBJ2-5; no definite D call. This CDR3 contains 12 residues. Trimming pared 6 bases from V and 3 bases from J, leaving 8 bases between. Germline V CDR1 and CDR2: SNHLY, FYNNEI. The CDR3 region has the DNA TGTGCCAGCAGAACCCCGGAAGAGACCCAGTACTTC. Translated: CASRTPEETQYF.